The text below deals with one TCR beta chain. The antigen is unknown. The sample comes from a study of blood T cells in healthy people across ages. Broader study findings: Researchers judged that diversity estimates from one million T cells fell short of true values.

The authors ran a second PCR of 7 to 11 cycles using a sample-barcoded 5' primer and a J-beta primer mix. TCRdb analysed the 5' RACE reads with MiXCR anew, one entry per CDR3 protein. This table has roughly 560,000 distinct CDR3 sequences, around 24% appearing once. This CDR3 comprises 13 residues. Trimming left V 0 bases short and J 8 bases short, with 10 bases between. The germline CDR1 and CDR2 sequences are ENHRY and SYGVKD. The data were also submitted as part of a second study, on T cells of mothers and their children.

The TCR comes from a boy younger than 18 in good health. Material: blood. The chain has TRBV10-3 and TRBJ1-2, with D tentatively TRBD1 (5 bases). DNA of the CDR3: TGTGCCATCAGTGAGTCGTTCGGGGGAGGCTACACCTTC. This sequence encodes CAISESFGGGYTF.